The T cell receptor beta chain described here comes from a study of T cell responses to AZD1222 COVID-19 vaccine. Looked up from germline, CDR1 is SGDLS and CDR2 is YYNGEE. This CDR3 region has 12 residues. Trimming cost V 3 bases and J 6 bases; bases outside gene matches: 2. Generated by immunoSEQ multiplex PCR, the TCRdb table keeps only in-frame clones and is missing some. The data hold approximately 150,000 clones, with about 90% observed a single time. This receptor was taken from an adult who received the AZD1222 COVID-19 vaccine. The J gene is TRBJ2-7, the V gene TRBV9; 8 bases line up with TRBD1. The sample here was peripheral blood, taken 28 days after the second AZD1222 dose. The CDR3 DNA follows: TGTGCCAGCAGCGCGACAGGGGTCGAGCAGTACTTC. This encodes CASSATGVEQYF.